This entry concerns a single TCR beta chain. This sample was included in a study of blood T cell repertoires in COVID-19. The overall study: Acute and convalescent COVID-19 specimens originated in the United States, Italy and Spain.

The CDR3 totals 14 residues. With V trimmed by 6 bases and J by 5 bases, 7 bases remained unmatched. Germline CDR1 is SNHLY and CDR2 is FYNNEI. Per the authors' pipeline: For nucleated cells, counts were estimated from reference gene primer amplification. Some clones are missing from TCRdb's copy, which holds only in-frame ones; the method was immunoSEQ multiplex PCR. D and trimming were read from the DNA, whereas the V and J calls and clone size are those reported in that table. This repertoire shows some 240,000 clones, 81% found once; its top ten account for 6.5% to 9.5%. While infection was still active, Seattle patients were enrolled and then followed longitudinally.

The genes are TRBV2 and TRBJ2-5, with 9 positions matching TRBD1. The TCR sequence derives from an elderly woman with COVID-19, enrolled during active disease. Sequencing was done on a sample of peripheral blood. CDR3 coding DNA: TGTGCCAGCAGCACCTTTGACAGGGGGGAGACCCAGTACTTC. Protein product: CASSTFDRGETQYF. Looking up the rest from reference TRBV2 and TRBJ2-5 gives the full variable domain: EPEVTQTPSHQVTQMGQEVILRCVPISNHLYFYWYRQILGQKVEFLVSFYNNEISEKSEIFDDQFSVERPDGSNFTLKIRSTKLEDSAMYFCASSTFDRGETQYFGPGTRLLVL.